This T cell receptor (beta chain) was captured in a study of blood T cell repertoires in COVID-19. Study summary: Researchers got acute and convalescent COVID-19 samples from the United States, Italy and Spain. Sources were T cells, B-cell-depleted T cells, or PBMCs; the material itself was cDNA or gDNA.

Per the original data handling: Reference gene primer amplification gave nucleated cell count estimates. The data were produced by immunoSEQ multiplex PCR, yet TCRdb's version contains in-frame clones alone and is incomplete. The V and J calls and the clone size are those of that table, but D and trimming were determined from the DNA. The top ten hold approximately 0.75% of the sample, which has 90,000 to 130,000 clones, approximately 88% seen once. The sequence was obtained from a woman in her 70s with acute or convalescent COVID-19. The specimen sequenced was peripheral blood.

CDR3 sequence: CASSENPLGYTF. The DNA of the CDR3 is TGTGCCAGCAGTGAAAATCCTTTGGGCTACACCTTC. The chain joins TRBV2 to TRBJ1-2; D is uncertain. Trimming removed 2 bases at V and 8 bases at J, with 9 bases between. Germline V gene data show CDR1 as SNHLY and CDR2 as FYNNEI. There are 12 residues in the CDR3.